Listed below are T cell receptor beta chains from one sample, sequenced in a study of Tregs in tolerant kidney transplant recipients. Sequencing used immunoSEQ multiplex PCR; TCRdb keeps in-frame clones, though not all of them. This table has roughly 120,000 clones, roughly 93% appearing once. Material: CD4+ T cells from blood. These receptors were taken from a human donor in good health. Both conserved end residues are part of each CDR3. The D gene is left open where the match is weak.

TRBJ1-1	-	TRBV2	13	CASSSGTWTEAFF
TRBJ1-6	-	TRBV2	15	CASSDQRSYNSPLHF
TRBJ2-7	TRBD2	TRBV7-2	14	CASYYQRGPYEQYF
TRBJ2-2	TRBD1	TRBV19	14	CASRIDRVAGELFF
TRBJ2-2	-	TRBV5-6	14	CASRAGSGTGELFF
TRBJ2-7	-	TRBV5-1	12	CASRLGDYEQYF
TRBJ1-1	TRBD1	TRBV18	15	CASRPPAGGNTEAFF
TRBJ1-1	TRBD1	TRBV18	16	CASSPPTGGMNTEAFF
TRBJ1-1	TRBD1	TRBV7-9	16	CASSPLDRGLNTEAFF
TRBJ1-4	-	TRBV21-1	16	CASSGRRQAGNEKLFF
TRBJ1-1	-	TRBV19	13	CASSIDRASEAFF
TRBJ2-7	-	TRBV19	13	CASSMTGTYEQYF
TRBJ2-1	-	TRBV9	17	CASSAFRGGYSYNEQFF
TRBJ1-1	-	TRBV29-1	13	CSVVTGLNTEAFF
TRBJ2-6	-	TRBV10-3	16	CAIKGQFISGANVLTF
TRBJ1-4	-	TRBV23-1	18	CATQQGAPVWATNEKLFF
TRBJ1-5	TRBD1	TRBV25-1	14	CASKGQGANQPQHF
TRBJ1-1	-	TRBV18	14	CASSPSGLNTEAFF